This T cell receptor (beta chain) came from a study of blood T cells in healthy people across ages. Per the germline V gene, CDR1 is MNHEY and CDR2 is SVGAGI. The CDR3 totals 13 residues. A sample-barcoded 5' primer and a J-beta primer mix were used in a second PCR of about 6 to 11 cycles. TCRdb passed the 5' RACE reads through MiXCR, listing each CDR3 protein once. The repertoire holds hundreds of thousands of distinct CDR3 sequences, with 25% to 35% as singletons. At least 6 micrograms of total RNA were extracted per sample. As regards this clonotype: A junction boundary mismatches the germline segment, possibly from a read error.

The V and J genes are TRBV6-5 and TRBJ2-2, with D hard to call. The sequence derives from a woman older than 75 in good health. Sequencing was done on a sample of blood. The CDR3: CVSSYSNTGELFF. The CDR3 DNA sequence: TGTGTCAGCAGTTACTCGAATACCGGGGAGCTGTTTTTT.